This T cell receptor (beta chain) was documented in a study of T cell changes during pregnancy in multiple sclerosis (dated by TCRdb to between 2019 and 2020). About the full investigation: The study looked at changes in the T cell repertoire across pregnancy in women with multiple sclerosis.

To prepare the library, the immunoSEQ multiplex PCR assay was applied. Held by TCRdb, this immuneACCESS table contains in-frame sequences only and omits some clones. Under half of the omission traces to an unresolved V gene where checked; the cause of the rest is unknown. Across this sample there are 50,000 to 60,000 clones, with just over 90% seen only once. 2% to 2.5% of the sample belongs to the ten largest clones. In regard to this clone: The specificity of this receptor is unknown. Base qualities are not at hand, and no much larger clone is one base apart.

Via the germline V gene, CDR1 is SNHLY and CDR2 FYNNEI. From the cysteine up to the phenylalanine, the CDR3 has a length of 14 residues. The read is trimmed to its CDR3 DNA, 42 bases read in frame from base 1. Trimming takes 2 bases from V and 3 bases from J, and the germline ends sit 11 bases apart. The chain links TRBV2 with TRBJ2-7, and possibly TRBD2, on 6 matching bases. The starting material was peripheral blood, obtained in the first trimester of pregnancy. This TCR was recovered from a female donor in good health, enrolled as a control in a pregnancy study. In nucleotide form, the sequence is TGTGCCAGCAGTGAAAGCCACGGGGGCTACGAGCAGTACTTC. Its coded protein is CASSESHGGYEQYF.